This TCR beta chain derives from a study of T cell clonotyping in hematopoietic cell transplantation. The CDR3 has 14 amino acids. V was trimmed by 8 bases and J by 0 bases, leaving 14 bases between them. CDR1 is LNHNV, CDR2 YYDKDF, per germline (reference sequence). Some clones are missing from TCRdb's copy, which holds only in-frame ones; the method was immunoSEQ multiplex PCR. The table lists some 11,000 clones, approximately 46% of them singletons. Study observations and caveats: Higher Inverse Simpson Index values in graft donor and pretransplant recipient predicted broader posttransplant TCR diversity.

In its sample, this clone was seen a few times. The target antigen is unknown. Sequenced material: PBMCs, taken 30 days after allogeneic stem cell transplant. The V and J genes are TRBV15 and TRBJ2-7; possible D gene TRBD2, 6 bases. This sequence originates from a male patient aged 50 to 59 who had an allogeneic stem cell transplant from an unrelated donor, so the T cells may come from the graft donor. Some clones in this sample may be carry-over from other donors' samples. The CDR3 region is CATSGTGVSYEQYF. The DNA of the CDR3 is TGTGCCACCTCGGGGACGGGGGTCTCCTACGAGCAGTACTTC.